This T cell receptor beta chain was sequenced in a study of T cell responses to AZD1222 COVID-19 vaccine. Between the trimmed V and J ends, which lost 4 bases and 1 base, there was a span of 5 bases. Per the germline V gene, CDR1 is SNHLY and CDR2 is FYNNEI. The CDR3 loop spans 13 amino acids. TCRdb's copy holds only in-frame clones and misses some; the assay was immunoSEQ multiplex PCR. The sample consists of under 150,000 clones, approximately 90% of them appearing once. This clone was seen more than once but under ten times. Material: peripheral blood, obtained on day 0 of AZD1222 vaccination. J is TRBJ1-5 and V is TRBV2; D not certain. The receptor comes from an adult in good health. For the CDR3, the DNA is TGTGCCAGCAGTGTTAACAGCAATCAGCCCCAGCATTTT. Protein: CASSVNSNQPQHF.